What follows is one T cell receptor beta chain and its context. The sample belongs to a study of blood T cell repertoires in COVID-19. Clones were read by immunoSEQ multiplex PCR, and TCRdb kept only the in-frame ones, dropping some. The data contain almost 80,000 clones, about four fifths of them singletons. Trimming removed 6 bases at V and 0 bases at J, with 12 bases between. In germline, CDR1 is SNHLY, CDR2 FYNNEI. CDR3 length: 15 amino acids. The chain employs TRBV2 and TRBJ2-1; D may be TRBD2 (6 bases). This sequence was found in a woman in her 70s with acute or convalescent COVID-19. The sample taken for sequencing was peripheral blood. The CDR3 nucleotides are TGTGCCAGCAGCTCTCGGGGGAGCTCCTACAATGAGCAGTTCTTC. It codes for CASSSRGSSYNEQFF.